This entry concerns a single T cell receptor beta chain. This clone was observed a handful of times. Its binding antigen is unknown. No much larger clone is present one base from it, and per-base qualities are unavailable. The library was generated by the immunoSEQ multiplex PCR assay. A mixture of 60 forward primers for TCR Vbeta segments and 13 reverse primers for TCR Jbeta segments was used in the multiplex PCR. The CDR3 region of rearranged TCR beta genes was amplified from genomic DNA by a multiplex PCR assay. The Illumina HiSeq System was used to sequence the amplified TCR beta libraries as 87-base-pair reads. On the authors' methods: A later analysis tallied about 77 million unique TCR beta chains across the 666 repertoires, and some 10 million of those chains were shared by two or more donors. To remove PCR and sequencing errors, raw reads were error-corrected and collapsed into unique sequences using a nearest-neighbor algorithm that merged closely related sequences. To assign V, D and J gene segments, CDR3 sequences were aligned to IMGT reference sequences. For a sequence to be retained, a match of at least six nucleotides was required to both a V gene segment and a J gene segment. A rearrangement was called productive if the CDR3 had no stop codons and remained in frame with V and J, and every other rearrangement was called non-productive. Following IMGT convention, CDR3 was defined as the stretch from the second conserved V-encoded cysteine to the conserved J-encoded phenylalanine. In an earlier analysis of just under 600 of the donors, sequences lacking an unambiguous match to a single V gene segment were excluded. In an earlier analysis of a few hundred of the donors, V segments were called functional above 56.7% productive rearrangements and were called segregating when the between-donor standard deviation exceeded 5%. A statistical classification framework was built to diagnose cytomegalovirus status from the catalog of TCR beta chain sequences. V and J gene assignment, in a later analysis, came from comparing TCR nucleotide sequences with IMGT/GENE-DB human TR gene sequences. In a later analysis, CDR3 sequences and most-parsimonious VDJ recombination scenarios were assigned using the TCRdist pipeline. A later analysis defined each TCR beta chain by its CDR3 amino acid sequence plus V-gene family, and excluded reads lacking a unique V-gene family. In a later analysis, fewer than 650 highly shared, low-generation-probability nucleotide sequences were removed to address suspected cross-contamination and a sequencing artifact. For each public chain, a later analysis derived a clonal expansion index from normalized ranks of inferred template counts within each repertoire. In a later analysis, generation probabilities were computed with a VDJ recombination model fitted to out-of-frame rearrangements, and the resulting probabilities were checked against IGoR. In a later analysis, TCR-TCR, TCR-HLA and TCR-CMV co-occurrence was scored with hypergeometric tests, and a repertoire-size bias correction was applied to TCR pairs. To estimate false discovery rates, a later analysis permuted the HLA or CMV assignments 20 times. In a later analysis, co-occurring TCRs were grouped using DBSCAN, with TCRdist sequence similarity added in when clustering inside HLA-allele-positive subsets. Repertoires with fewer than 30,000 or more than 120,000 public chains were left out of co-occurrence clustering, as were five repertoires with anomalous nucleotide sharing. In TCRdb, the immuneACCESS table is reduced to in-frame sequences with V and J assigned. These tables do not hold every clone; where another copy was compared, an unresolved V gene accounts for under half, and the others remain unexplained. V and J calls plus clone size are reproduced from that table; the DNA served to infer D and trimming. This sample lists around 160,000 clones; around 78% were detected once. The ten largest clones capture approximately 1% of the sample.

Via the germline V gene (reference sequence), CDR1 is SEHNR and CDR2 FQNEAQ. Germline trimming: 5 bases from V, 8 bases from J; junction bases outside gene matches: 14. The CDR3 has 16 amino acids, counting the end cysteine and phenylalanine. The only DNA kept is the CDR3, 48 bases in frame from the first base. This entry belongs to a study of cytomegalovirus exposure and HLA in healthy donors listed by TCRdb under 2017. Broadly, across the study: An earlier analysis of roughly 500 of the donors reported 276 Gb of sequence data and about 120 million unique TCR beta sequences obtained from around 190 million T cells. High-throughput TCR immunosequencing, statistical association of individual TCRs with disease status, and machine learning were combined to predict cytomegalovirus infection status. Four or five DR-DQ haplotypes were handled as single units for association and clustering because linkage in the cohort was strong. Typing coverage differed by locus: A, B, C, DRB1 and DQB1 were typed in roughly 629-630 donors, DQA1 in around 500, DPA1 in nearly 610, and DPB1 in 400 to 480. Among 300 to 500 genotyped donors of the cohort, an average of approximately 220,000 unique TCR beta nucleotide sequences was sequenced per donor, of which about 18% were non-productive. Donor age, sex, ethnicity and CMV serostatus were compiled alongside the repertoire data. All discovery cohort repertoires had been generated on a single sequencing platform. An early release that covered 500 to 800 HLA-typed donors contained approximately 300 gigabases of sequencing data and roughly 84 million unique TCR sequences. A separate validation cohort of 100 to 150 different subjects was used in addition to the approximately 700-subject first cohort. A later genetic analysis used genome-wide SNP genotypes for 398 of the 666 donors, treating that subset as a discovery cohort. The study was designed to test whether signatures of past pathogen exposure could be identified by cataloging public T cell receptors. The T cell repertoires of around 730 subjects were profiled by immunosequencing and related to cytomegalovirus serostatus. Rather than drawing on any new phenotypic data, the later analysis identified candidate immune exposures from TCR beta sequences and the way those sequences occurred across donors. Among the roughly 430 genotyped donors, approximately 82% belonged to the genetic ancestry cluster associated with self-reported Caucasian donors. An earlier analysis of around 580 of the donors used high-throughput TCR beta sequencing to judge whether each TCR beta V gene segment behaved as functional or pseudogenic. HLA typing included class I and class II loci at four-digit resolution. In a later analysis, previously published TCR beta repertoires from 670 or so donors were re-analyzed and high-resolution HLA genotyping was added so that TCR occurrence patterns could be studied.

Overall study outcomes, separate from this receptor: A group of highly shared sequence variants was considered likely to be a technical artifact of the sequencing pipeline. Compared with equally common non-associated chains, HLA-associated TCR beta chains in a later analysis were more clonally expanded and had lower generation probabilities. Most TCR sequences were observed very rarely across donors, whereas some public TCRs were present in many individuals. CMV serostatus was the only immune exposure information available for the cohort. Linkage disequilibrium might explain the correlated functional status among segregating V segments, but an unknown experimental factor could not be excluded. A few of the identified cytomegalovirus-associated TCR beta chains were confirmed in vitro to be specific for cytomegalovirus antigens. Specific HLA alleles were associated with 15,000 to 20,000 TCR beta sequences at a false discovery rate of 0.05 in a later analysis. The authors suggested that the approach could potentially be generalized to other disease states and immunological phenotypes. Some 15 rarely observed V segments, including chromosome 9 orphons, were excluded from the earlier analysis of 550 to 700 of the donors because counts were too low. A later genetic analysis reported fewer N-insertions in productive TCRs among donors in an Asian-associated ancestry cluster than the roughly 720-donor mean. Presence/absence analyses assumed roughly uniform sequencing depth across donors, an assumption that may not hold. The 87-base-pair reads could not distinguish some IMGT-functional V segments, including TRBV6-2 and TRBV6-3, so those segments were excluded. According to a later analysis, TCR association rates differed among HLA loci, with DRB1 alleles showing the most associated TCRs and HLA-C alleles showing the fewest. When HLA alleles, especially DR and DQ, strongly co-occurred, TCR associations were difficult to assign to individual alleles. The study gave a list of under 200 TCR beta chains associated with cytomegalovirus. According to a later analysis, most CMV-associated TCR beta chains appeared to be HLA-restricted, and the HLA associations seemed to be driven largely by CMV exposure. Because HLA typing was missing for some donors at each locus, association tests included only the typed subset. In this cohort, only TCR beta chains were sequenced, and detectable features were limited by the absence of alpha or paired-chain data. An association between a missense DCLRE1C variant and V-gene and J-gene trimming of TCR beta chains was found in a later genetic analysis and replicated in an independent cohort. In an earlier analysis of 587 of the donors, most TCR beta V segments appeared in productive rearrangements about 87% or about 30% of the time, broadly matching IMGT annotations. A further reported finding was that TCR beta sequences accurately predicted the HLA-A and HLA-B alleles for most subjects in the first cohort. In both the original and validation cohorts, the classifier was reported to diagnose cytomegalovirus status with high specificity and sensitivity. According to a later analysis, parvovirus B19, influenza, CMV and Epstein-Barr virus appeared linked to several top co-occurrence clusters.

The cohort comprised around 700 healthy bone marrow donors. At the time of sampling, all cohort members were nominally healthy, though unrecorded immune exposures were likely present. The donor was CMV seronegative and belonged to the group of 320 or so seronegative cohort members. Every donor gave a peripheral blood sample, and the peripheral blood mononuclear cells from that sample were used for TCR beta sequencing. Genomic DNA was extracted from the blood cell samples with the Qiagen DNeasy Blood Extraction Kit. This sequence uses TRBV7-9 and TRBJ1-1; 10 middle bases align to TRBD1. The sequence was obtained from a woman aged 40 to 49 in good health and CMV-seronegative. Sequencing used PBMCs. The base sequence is TGTGCCAGCAGCCAGACTCGACAGGGGGCTCTGGTCGAAGCTTTCTTT. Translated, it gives CASSQTRQGALVEAFF.